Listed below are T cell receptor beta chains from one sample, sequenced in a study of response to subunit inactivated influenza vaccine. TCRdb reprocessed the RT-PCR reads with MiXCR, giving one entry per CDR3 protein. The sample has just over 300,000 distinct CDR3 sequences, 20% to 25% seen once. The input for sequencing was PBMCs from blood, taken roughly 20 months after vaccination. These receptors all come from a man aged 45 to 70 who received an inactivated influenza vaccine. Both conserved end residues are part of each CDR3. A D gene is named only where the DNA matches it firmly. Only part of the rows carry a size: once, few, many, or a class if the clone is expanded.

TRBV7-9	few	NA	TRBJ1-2	TGTGCCAGCAGCTTAGTGACGCTCTATGGCTACACCTTC	CASSLVTLYGYTF
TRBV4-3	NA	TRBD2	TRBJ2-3	TGCGCCAGCAGCCAAGATCTAGCGGGAGGGCCGAGGACGCAGTATTTT	CASSQDLAGGPRTQYF
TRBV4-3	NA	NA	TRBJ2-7	TGCGCCAGCAGCCAAGATGATGGGGGACGGGAGCAGTACTTC	CASSQDDGGREQYF
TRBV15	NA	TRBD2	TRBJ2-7	TGTGCCACCAGCAGAGAGCGAGCGGGGGAATACGAGCAGTACTTC	CATSRERAGEYEQYF
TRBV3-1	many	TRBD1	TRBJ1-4	TGTGCCAGCAGCCCCAGGGCAGGGGGCACTGAAAAACTGTTTTTT	CASSPRAGGTEKLFF
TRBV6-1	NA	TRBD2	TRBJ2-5	TGTGCCAGCAGTGGACTAGCGGGGGAGACCCAGTACTTC	CASSGLAGETQYF
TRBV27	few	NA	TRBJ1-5	TGTGCCAGCAGTTTACAGTACCATAGCAATCAGCCCCAGCATTTT	CASSLQYHSNQPQHF
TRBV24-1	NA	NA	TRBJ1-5	TGTGCCACCAGTGATGCCAGTCAGCCCCAGCATTTT	CATSDASQPQHF
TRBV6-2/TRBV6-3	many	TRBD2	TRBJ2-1	TGTGCCAGCAGCCCTACTAGCGGGAGCAATGAGCAGTTCTTC	CASSPTSGSNEQFF
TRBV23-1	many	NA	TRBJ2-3	TGCGCCAGCAGTCCCCAAAGCACAGATACGCAGTATTTT	CASSPQSTDTQYF
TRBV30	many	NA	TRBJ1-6	TGTGCCTGCTCGGGGATTTTAGCCTTTAATTCACCCCTCCACTTT	CACSGILAFNSPLHF
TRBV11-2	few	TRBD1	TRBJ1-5	TGTGCCAGCAGCTTAGCGGGGGCGACAGGGCCGCCCCAGCATTTT	CASSLAGATGPPQHF
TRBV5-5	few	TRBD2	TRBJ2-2	TGTGCCAGCAGCTCAGGACTAGCGAGCCCGAACACCGGGGAGCTGTTTTTT	CASSSGLASPNTGELFF
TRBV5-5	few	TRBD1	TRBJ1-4	TGTGCCAGCAGCAGGACCGGGACAGGGTATGAAAAACTGTTTTTT	CASSRTGTGYEKLFF
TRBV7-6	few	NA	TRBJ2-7	TGTGCCAGCAGCTTAGGCACCAAGAGCTACGAGCAGTACTTC	CASSLGTKSYEQYF
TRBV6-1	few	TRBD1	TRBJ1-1	TGTGCCAGCAGCCCCCGGACAGGCGCTAACACTGAAGCTTTCTTT	CASSPRTGANTEAFF
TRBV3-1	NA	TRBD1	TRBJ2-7	TGTGCCAGCAGCCAAGAAGGGTACCGGGACAGGGGAAACGAGCAGTACTTC	CASSQEGYRDRGNEQYF
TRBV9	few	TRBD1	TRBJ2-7	TGTGCCAGCAGCCCCCGGACAGGGTCCTCCTACGAGCAGTACTTC	CASSPRTGSSYEQYF
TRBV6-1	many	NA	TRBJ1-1	TGTGCCAGCAGTCCAGACACGAACACTGAAGCTTTCTTT	CASSPDTNTEAFF
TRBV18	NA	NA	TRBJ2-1	TGTGCCAGCTCACCCAGGACCGGGGTCCAATACAATGAGCAGTTCTTC	CASSPRTGVQYNEQFF
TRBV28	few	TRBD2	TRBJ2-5	TGTGCCAGCGGCTATGGCGGGAGTAGACAGACCCAGTACTTC	CASGYGGSRQTQYF
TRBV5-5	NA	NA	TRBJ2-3	TGTGCCAGCTTCCCTGGCAGGGTAGGCACAGATACGCAGTATTTT	CASFPGRVGTDTQYF
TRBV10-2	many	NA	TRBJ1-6	TGCGCCAGCAGTGAGATTGGTAGGACCTATAATTCACCCCTCCACTTT	CASSEIGRTYNSPLHF
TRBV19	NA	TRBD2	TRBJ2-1	TGTGCCAGTAGTTCCGGCGGGGGGAACTACAATGAGCAGTTCTTC	CASSSGGGNYNEQFF
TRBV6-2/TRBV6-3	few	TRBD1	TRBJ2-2	TGTGCCAGCAGAAACCCCGGGACAGGGGTCACCGGGGAGCTGTTTTTT	CASRNPGTGVTGELFF
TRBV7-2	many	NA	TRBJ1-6	TGTGCCAGCAGCTTAGGACGGGTCTATAATTCACCCCTCCACTTT	CASSLGRVYNSPLHF
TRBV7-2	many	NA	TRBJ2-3	TGTGCCAGCACCCGGGGCCCCACAGATACGCAGTATTTT	CASTRGPTDTQYF
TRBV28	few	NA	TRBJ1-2	TGTGCCAGCAGTCCGTCCGACAGAATAGGTGGTGGCTACACCTTC	CASSPSDRIGGGYTF
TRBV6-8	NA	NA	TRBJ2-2	TGTGCCAGCAGTTACGGAAGCGGCCCTACGCGAGCCACCGGGGAGCTGTTTTTT	CASSYGSGPTRATGELFF
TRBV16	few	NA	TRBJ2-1	TGTGCCAGCAGCCAATCGGGTTTGTCCTACAATGAGCAGTTCTTC	CASSQSGLSYNEQFF
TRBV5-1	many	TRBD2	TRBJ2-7	TGTGCCAGCAGCCTGACTAGCGGCTCCTACGAGCAGTACTTC	CASSLTSGSYEQYF
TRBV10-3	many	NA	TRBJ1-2	TGTGCCATCAGTACGTACGTACAGACCTATGGCTACACCTTC	CAISTYVQTYGYTF
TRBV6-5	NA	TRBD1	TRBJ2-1	TGTGCCAGCAGTTACTTGACAGGGGGCAAGGATGAGCAGTTCTTC	CASSYLTGGKDEQFF
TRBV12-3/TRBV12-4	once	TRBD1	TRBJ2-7	TGTGCCAGCAGTTTAGATGGGACAGCCTACGAGCAGTACTTC	CASSLDGTAYEQYF
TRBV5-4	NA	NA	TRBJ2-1	TGTGCCAGCAGCTTCCCAAGGGGCGCGGGGAATGAGCAGTTCTTC	CASSFPRGAGNEQFF
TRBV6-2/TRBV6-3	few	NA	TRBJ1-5	TGTGCCAGCAGTTACAAGGCAGACTATAGCAATCAGCCCCAGCATTTT	CASSYKADYSNQPQHF
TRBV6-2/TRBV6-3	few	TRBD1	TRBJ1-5	TGTGCCAGCAGTTACCAGGACAGGTTTCCCAATCAGCCCCAGCATTTT	CASSYQDRFPNQPQHF
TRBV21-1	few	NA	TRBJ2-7	TGTGCCAGCTATCCAAGCGGCGGGAACTTCTTAAGAGGCTCCTACGAGCAGTACTTC	CASYPSGGNFLRGSYEQYF
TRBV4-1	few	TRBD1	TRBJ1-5	TGCGCCAGCAGCCAAGTGACAGGGCAGTACGGCAATCAGCCCCAGCATTTT	CASSQVTGQYGNQPQHF
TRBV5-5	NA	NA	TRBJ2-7	TGTGCCAGCAGCTTGGGACAGAAGCTGATAAACTACGAGCAGTACTTC	CASSLGQKLINYEQYF
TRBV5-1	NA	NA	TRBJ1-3	TGCGCCAGCAGCTTGGAGGGCTCTGGAAACACCATATATTTT	CASSLEGSGNTIYF
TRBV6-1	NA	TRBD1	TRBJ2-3	TGTGCCAGCACCGACCTGGGGACAGGGGGCACAGATACGCAGTATTTT	CASTDLGTGGTDTQYF
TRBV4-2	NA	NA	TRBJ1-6	TGTGCCAGCAGCCAAGAAACAGATTCACCCCTCCACTTT	CASSQETDSPLHF
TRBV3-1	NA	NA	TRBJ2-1	TGTGCCAGCAGCCAAGCCAGGGGTAGTGAGCAGTTCTTC	CASSQARGSEQFF
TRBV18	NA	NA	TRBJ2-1	TGTGCCAGCTCCGGGACTGGAGCTAATGAGCAGTTCTTC	CASSGTGANEQFF
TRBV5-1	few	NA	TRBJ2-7	TGCGCCAGCAGCCCGGCAGGGTACTACGAGCAGTACTTC	CASSPAGYYEQYF